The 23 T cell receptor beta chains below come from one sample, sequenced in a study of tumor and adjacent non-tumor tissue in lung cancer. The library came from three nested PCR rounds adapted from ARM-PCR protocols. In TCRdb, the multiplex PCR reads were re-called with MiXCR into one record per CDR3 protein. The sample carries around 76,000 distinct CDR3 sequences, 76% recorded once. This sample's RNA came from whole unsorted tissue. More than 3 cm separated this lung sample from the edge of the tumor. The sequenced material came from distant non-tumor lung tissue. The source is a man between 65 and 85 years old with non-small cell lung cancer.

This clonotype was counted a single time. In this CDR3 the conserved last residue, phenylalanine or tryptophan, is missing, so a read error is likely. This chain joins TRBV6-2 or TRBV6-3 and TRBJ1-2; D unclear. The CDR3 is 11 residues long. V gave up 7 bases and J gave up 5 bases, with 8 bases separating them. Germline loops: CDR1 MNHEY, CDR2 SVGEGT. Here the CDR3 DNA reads TGTGCCAGCACTCTCTCATATGGCTACACCTCC. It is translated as CASTLSYGYTS.

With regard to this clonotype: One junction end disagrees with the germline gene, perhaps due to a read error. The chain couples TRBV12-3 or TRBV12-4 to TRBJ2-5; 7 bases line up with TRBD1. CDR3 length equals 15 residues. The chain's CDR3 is CASRISEGARETQYF. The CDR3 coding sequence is TGCGCCAGCAGGATTAGCGAGGGGGCCCGAGAGACCCAGTACTTC.

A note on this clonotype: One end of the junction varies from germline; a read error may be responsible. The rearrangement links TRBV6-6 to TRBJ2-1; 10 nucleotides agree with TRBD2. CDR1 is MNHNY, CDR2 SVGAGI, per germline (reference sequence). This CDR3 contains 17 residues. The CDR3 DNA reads TGTGCTAGCAGTTACTCTAGCGGGAGTCTCTCCTACAATGAGCAGTTCTTC. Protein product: CASSYSSGSLSYNEQFF.

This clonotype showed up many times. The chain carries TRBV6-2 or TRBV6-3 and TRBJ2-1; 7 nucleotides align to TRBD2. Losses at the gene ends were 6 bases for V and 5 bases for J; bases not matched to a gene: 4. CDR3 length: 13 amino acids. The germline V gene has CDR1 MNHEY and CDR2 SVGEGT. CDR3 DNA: TGTGCCAGCAGGCCAACTAGCGACAATGAGCAGTTCTTC. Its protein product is CASRPTSDNEQFF.

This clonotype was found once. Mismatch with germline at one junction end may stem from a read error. DNA of the CDR3: TGCAGCGTTACCCCCGCGAATGGGGCCACAGATACGCACTATTTT. As protein: CSVTPANGATDTHYF. V and J are TRBV29-1 and TRBJ2-3; a possible D gene is TRBD1 (5 bases). CDR3 length equals 15 residues. Germline V CDR1 and CDR2: SQVTM, ANQGSEA.

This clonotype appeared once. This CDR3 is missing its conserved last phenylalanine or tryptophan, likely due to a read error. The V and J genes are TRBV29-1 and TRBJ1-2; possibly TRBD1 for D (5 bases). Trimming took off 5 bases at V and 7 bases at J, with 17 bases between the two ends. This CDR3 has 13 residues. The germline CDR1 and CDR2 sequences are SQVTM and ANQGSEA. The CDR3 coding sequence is TGCAGCGTTCCTATCCAGGGTTCTGGTGGCTACACCTTA. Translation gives CSVPIQGSGGYTL.

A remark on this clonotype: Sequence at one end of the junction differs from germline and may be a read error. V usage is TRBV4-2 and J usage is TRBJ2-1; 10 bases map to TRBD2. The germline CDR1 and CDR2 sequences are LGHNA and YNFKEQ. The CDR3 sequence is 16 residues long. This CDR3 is CASSGLLAGARSEQLF. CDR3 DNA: TGTGCCAGCAGCGGTCTCCTAGCGGGGGCTCGCAGTGAGCAGCTCTTC.

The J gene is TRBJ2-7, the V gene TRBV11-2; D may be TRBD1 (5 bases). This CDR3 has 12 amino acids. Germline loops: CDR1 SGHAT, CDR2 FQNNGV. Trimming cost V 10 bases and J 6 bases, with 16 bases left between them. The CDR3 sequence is CANNSGRAEQYF. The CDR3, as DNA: TGTGCCAATAACTCTGGCAGGGCCGAGCAGTACTTC.

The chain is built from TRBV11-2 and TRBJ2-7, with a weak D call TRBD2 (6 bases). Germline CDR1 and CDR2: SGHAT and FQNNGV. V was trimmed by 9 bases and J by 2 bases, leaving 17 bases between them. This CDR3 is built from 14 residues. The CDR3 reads CARSRRRGTYEQYF. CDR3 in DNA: TGTGCCAGGAGCCGAAGGCGGGGAACCTACGAGCAGTACTTC.

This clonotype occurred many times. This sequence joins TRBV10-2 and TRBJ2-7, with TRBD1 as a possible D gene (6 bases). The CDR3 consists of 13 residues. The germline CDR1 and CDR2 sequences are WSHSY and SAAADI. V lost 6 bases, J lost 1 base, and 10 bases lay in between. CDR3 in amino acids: CASRTGQSYEQYF. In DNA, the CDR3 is TGCGCCAGCAGGACAGGCCAATCCTACGAGCAGTACTTC.

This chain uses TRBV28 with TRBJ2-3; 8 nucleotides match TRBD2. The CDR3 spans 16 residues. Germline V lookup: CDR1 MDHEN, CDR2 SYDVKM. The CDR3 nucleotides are TGTGTGAGTAGTTTCTCCAGCGGGAGAGGAACAGATACGCAGTATTTT. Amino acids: CVSSFSSGRGTDTQYF.

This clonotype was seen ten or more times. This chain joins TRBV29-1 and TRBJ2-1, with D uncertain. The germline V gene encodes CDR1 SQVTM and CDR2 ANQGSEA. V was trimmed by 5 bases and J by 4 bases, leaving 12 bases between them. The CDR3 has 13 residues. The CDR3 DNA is TGCAGCGTTAGTGACCCGCGATACAATGAGCAGTTCTTC. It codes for CSVSDPRYNEQFF.

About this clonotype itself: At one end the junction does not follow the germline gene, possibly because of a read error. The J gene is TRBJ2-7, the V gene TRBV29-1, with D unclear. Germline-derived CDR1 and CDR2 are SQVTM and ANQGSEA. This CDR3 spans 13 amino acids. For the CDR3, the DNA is TGCAGCGTTGGACTGGGTCTCGGCGATGAGCAGTGCTTC. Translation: CSVGLGLGDEQCF.

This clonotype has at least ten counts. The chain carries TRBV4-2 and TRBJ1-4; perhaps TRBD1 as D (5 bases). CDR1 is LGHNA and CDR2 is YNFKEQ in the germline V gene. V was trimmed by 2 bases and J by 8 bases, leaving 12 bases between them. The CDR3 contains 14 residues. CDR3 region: CASSQPGTFEKLFF. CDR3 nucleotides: TGTGCCAGCAGCCAACCCGGGACCTTCGAAAAACTGTTTTTT.

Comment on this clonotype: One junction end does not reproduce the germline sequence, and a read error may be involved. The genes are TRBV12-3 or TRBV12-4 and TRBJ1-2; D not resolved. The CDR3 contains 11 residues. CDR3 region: CARSSDEGHTF. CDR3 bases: TGTGCCAGAAGTTCAGACGAAGGCCACACCTTC.

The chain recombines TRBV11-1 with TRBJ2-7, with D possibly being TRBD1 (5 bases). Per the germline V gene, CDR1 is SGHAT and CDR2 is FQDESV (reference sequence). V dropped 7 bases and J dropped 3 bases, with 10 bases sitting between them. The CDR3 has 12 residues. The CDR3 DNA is TGTGCCAGCAACTCCGACAGCTACGAGCAGTACTTC. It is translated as CASNSDSYEQYF.

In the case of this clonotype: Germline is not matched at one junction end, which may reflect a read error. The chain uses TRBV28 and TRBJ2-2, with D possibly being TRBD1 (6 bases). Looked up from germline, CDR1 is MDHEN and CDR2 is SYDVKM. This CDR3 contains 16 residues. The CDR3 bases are TGTGTCAGCAGTTTATCACAGGGTTGGAACACCGGGGAGCTGTTTTTT. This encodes CVSSLSQGWNTGELFF. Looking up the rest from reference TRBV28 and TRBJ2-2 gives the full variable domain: DVKVTQSSRYLVKRTGEKVFLECVQDMDHENMFWYRQDPGLGLRLIYFSYDVKMKEKGDIPEGYSVSREKKERFSLILESASTNQTSMYLCVSSLSQGWNTGELFFGEGSRLTVL.

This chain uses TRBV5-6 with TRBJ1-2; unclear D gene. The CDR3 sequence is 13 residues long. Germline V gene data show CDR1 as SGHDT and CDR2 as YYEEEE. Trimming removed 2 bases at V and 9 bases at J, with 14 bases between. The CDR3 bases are TGTGCCAGCAGCTTCGGGCTGGCGCGATGCTACACCTTC. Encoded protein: CASSFGLARCYTF.

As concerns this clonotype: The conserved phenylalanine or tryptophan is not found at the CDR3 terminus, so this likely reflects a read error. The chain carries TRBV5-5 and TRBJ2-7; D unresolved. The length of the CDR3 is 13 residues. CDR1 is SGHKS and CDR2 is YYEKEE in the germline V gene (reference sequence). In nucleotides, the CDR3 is TGTACCAGCAGCTCGGACGGAGACTACGAGCAGTACTTA. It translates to CTSSSDGDYEQYL.

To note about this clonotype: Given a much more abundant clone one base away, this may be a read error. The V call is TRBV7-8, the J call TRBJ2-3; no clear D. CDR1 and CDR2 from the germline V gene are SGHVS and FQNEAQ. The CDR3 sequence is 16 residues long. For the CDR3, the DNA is TGTGCCAGCAGCTTAGCAGCCACCCCTGGCACAGATATGCAGTATTTT. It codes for CASSLAATPGTDMQYF.

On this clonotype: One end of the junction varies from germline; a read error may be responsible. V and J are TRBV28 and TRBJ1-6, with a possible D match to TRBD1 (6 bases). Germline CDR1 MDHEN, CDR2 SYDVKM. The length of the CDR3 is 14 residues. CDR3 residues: CASARQANNSPLHF. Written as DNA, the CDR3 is TGTGCCAGCGCTAGACAGGCGAATAATTCACCACTCCACTTT.

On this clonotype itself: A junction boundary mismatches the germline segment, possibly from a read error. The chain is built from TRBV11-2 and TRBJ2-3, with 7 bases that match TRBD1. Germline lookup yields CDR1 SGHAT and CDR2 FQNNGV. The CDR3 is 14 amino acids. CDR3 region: CVSNSQGFSDTLYF. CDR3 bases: TGTGTCAGCAACTCACAGGGGTTCTCAGATACGCTGTATTTT.

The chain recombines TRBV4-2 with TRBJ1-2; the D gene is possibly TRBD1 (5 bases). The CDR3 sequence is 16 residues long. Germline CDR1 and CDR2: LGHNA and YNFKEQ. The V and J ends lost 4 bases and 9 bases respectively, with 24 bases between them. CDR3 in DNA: TGTGCCAGCAGCCCTACCGGGGCAGATATCCTTTATAGCTACACCTTC. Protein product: CASSPTGADILYSYTF.